The T cell receptor beta chain described here comes from a study of Graves' ophthalmopathy and Graves' hyperthyroidism. Study-wide points: Using 13 signatures, a model distinguished ophthalmopathy from stable hyperthyroidism, reaching around 90% sensitivity and approximately 84% specificity.

RNA transcripts were the template, and TCR beta CDR3 regions were amplified from them. HTBI primers were used in a first-round RT-PCR, which preceded a second-round multiplex PCR. From the multiplex PCR reads, TCRdb called clonotypes with MiXCR, one entry per CDR3 protein. The table shows about 170,000 distinct CDR3 sequences, with 30% to 45% occurring only once. The germline V and J ends were trimmed by 6 bases and 3 bases, with 14 bases remaining between them. The CDR3 is 15 residues long. The V gene's germline CDR1 is SEHNR and CDR2 FQNEAQ (reference sequence). Note on this clonotype: Antigen: not known.

Sequencing input: peripheral blood. The rearrangement joins TRBV7-9 to TRBJ2-2; TRBD1 might be the D (5 bases). The sequence came from a woman between 40 and 55 years old with Graves' ophthalmopathy. Here the CDR3 DNA reads TGTGCCAGCAGTTCGACGGGCAGGGACACCGGGGAGCTGTTTTTT. Its protein product is CASSSTGRDTGELFF.